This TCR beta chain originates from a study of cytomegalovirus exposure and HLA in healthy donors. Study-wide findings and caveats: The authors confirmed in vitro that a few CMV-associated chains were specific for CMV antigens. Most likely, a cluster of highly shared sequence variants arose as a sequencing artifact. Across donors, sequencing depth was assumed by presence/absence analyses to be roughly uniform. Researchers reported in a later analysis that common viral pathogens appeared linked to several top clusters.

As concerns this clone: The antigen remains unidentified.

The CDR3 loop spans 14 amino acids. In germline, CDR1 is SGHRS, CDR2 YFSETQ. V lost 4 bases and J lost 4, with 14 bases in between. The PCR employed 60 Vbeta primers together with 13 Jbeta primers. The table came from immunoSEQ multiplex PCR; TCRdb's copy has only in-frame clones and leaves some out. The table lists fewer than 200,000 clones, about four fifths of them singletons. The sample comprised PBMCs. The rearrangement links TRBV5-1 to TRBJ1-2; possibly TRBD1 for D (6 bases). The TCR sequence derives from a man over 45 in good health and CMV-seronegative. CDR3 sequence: CASSQSTGLYGYTF. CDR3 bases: TGCGCCAGCAGCCAATCGACAGGTCTCTATGGCTACACCTTC.